The entry below gives a single T cell receptor beta chain sequence along with its context. What it recognizes is unknown. This specimen comes from a study of shared clonotypes between healthy human individuals. Study-level points and caveats: The authors expected sequencing depth to affect clonotype sharing among donors. Naive subsets, compared against memory subsets, generally had larger estimated richness values. Compared with clonotypes that all four donors shared, non-shared clonotypes had lower generation probabilities.

Deep was the level at which the assay was run. Assay: immunoSEQ multiplex PCR; the TCRdb copy retains only in-frame clones and omits some. The sample includes about 1 million clones, 70% to 80% of them seen just once. The V gene lost 0 bases and the J gene lost 4 bases, with 10 bases spanning the gap. Germline V lookup: CDR1 SGHRS, CDR2 YFSETQ. There are 14 residues in the CDR3. Source material: memory CD4+ T cells sorted from blood. Subset meaning: CD45RA-negative fraction. This chain uses TRBV5-1 with TRBJ1-1; D call uncertain. The source of this sequence is a man between 18 and 35 years old in good health. CDR3 sequence (DNA): TGCGCCAGCAGCTTGGAATCCGCGGCCACTGAAGCTTTCTTT. This sequence encodes CASSLESAATEAFF.